This T cell receptor beta chain is drawn from a study of CD4 T cells in relation to SARS-CoV-2 and coronaviruses. Looking at the study overall: Convalescent donors were aged roughly 21 to 80, with median roughly 37 years.

To note about this clone: As yet, its antigen is unknown.

Study conclusions and caveats: Samples before the pandemic and after infection were not matched within any donor.

Sorted naive or memory CD4+ cells met CEF peptides for approximately nine days. The assay was immunoSEQ multiplex PCR, and TCRdb's table has in-frame clones only and misses some. The sample shows some 40,000 clones, less than 85% of them seen only once. CDR1 and CDR2 from the germline V gene are LNHDA and SQIVND (reference sequence). The CDR3 contains 13 residues. V lost 3 bases, J lost 0 bases, and 5 bases lay in between. The chain uses TRBV19 and TRBJ1-1; no reliable D call. The TCR comes from an adult with COVID-19. Sequencing used naive CD4+ T cells from PBMCs, cultured in vitro. Subset described: naive CD4+ T cells isolated by negative enrichment. As DNA, the CDR3 is TGTGCCAGTAGTATTGTGGTGAACACTGAAGCTTTCTTT. This encodes CASSIVVNTEAFF.